This TCR beta chain was sequenced in a study of human thymus T cells. The study, taken as a whole, reports: Within thymic and blood repertoires, V and J gene usage appeared to be biased.

Data came from immunoSEQ multiplex PCR; TCRdb stores just in-frame clones and leaves some out. The table includes roughly 120,000 clones, about 95% detected once. Germline V lookup: CDR1 SGHTS, CDR2 YDEGEE. The junction had 7 bases not matched to a gene; V was cut back by 2 bases and J by 4 bases. The CDR3 totals 16 residues. With regard to this clone: What it recognizes is unknown.

Surgeons resected thymus tissue during corrective heart surgery. The rearrangement uses TRBV5-8 and TRBJ2-2, with 8 bases matching TRBD2. The source material was thymus tissue. The receptor comes from a boy in the first two years of life with a congenital heart defect but otherwise immunologically healthy. The CDR3 protein is CASSFLGLAPTGELFF. For the CDR3, the DNA is TGTGCCAGCAGCTTCCTTGGACTAGCACCCACCGGGGAGCTGTTTTTT.